The clone carrying this T cell receptor beta chain has a count of ten or more. These data originate in a study of T cells after yellow fever vaccination. This CDR3 region has 17 residues. V lost 7 bases and J lost 0; bases outside the gene matches: 14. Germline loops: CDR1 SGHRS, CDR2 YFSETQ. The TCR cDNA carried a universal primer site and UMIs from 5'RACE template switching. TCRdb ran MiXCR on the 5' RACE reads and lists one entry per CDR3 protein. This table holds a few hundred thousand distinct CDR3 sequences, 3% to 4.5% found once. The receptor comes from a man aged 18 to 29 who received the YFV17D yellow fever vaccine. The sample in question was PBMCs, obtained 5 days after the yellow fever booster vaccination. The V call is TRBV5-1, the J call TRBJ2-3, with 7 nucleotides matching TRBD1. This CDR3 reads CASRTATGAASTDTQYF. The CDR3 DNA is TGCGCCAGCCGCACCGCCACAGGGGCGGCTAGCACAGATACGCAGTATTTT.